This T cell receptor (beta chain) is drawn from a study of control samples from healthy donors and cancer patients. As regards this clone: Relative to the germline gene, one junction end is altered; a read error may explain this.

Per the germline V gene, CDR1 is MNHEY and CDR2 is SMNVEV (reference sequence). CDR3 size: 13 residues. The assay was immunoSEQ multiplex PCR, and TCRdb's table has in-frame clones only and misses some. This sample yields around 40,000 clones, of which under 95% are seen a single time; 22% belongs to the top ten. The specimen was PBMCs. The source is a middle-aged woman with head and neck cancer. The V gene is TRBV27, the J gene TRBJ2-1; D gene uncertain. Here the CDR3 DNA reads TGTGCCAGCAGTTTTTATGCCCAACCGGTTCTGATCTTC. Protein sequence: CASSFYAQPVLIF.